Given below is one T cell receptor (beta chain) in context. The target antigen is unknown. The entry originates in a study of shared clonotypes between healthy human individuals. General study results and limits: Of the naive CD4 clonotypes, roughly 5.2% were shared across a few donors. Represented diversity, genetic and exposure-history alike, was limited by few donors.

The CDR3 runs to 14 residues. The germline V gene has CDR1 MNHEY and CDR2 SVGAGI. V lost 6 bases, J lost 2 bases, and 14 bases lay in between. The repertoire was sequenced with immunoSEQ multiplex PCR; TCRdb's copy has only in-frame clones and lacks some. The data show 650,000 to 750,000 clones, with about two thirds seen just once and approximately 2% held by the top ten. The chain combines TRBV6-5 with TRBJ2-7; weak D call: TRBD1 (6 bases). This receptor was obtained from a woman aged 25 to 39 in good health. Sequencing used memory CD4+ T cells sorted from blood. Subset reported: CD45RA-negative fraction. CDR3 amino acids: CASSRTRDTYEQYF. The CDR3 DNA follows: TGTGCCAGCAGCAGAACCCGGGACACCTACGAGCAGTACTTC.